The rows below give T cell receptor beta chains drawn from one sample of a study of identical twins. MiXCR, run by TCRdb on the 5' RACE reads, gives a single entry per CDR3 protein. The repertoire holds 1.5 million to 2 million distinct CDR3 sequences, with under 35% as singletons. Sequencing was done on a sample of cord blood. Receptors originate from a newborn girl in good health. Each CDR3 is given with its conserved first and last residue. The order of the fields is CDR3 protein, CDR3 DNA, clone size, D gene, J gene, V gene. D genes are given only for firm matches. Size is omitted from some rows. Given values are once, few, many or a class for expanded clones.

cdr3_aa: CASKGDGLNEKLFF; cdr3_nt: TGTGCCAGCAAGGGGGACGGGCTTAATGAAAAACTGTTTTTT; clone_size: few; d_call: .; j_call: TRBJ1-4; v_call: TRBV6-5
cdr3_aa: CSASGAGSEQFF; cdr3_nt: TGCAGTGCTAGTGGGGCGGGGTCTGAGCAGTTCTTC; clone_size: .; d_call: .; j_call: TRBJ2-1; v_call: TRBV20-1
cdr3_aa: CSAGGPWGYEQYF; cdr3_nt: TGCAGTGCAGGAGGACCCTGGGGCTACGAGCAGTACTTC; clone_size: few; d_call: .; j_call: TRBJ2-7; v_call: TRBV20-1
cdr3_aa: CASSQVAVEQFF; cdr3_nt: TGCGCCAGCAGCCAAGTAGCCGTTGAGCAGTTCTTC; clone_size: .; d_call: .; j_call: TRBJ2-1; v_call: TRBV4-1
cdr3_aa: CASSLVISRAETQYF; cdr3_nt: TGTGCCAGCAGCTTGGTTATTAGCAGGGCTGAGACCCAGTACTTC; clone_size: few; d_call: .; j_call: TRBJ2-5; v_call: TRBV5-6
cdr3_aa: CSVASGASEQFF; cdr3_nt: TGCAGCGTGGCCAGTGGGGCCTCTGAGCAGTTCTTC; clone_size: .; d_call: .; j_call: TRBJ2-1; v_call: TRBV29-1
cdr3_aa: CASSLEVRFYGYTF; cdr3_nt: TGTGCCAGCAGCTTGGAGGTTAGGTTCTATGGCTACACCTTC; clone_size: few; d_call: .; j_call: TRBJ1-2; v_call: TRBV5-4
cdr3_aa: CSASGLAGSYNEQYF; cdr3_nt: TGCAGTGCTTCCGGACTAGCGGGTTCCTACAATGAGCAGTACTTC; clone_size: few; d_call: TRBD2; j_call: TRBJ2-7; v_call: TRBV20-1
cdr3_aa: CASSLGWAITDTQYF; cdr3_nt: TGTGCCAGCAGTTTGGGCTGGGCCATCACAGATACGCAGTATTTT; clone_size: .; d_call: .; j_call: TRBJ2-3; v_call: TRBV12-3/TRBV12-4
cdr3_aa: CASSPSDRDITDTQYF; cdr3_nt: TGTGCCAGCAGCCCCTCCGACAGGGATATCACAGATACGCAGTATTTT; clone_size: few; d_call: TRBD1; j_call: TRBJ2-3; v_call: TRBV9
cdr3_aa: CSVEATGFMNTEAFF; cdr3_nt: TGCAGCGTTGAAGCTACAGGGTTCATGAACACTGAAGCTTTCTTT; clone_size: few; d_call: .; j_call: TRBJ1-1; v_call: TRBV29-1
cdr3_aa: CASSQDVGTGAWSPLHF; cdr3_nt: TGTGCCAGCAGCCAAGATGTGGGGACAGGGGCATGGTCACCCCTCCACTTT; clone_size: .; d_call: TRBD1; j_call: TRBJ1-6; v_call: TRBV14
cdr3_aa: CASSLSRLVWNEQFF; cdr3_nt: TGTGCCAGCAGTTTATCGCGGCTAGTTTGGAATGAGCAGTTCTTC; clone_size: few; d_call: .; j_call: TRBJ2-1; v_call: TRBV27
cdr3_aa: CASSLSFIPGQGRLAKNIQYF; cdr3_nt: TGTGCCAGCAGTTTATCCTTCATCCCCGGACAGGGCCGACTAGCCAAAAACATTCAGTACTTC; clone_size: few; d_call: TRBD1; j_call: TRBJ2-4; v_call: TRBV28
cdr3_aa: CAASDLAGDTQYF; cdr3_nt: TGTGCCGCCAGTGATTTAGCGGGAGATACGCAGTATTTT; clone_size: .; d_call: TRBD2; j_call: TRBJ2-3; v_call: TRBV24-1
cdr3_aa: CASSLEVGGGYTF; cdr3_nt: TGTGCCAGCAGCTTAGAGGTCGGCGGTGGCTACACCTTC; clone_size: .; d_call: .; j_call: TRBJ1-2; v_call: TRBV7-9
cdr3_aa: CASSGGGAGNEQYF; cdr3_nt: TGCGCCAGCAGCGGCGGGGGGGCAGGGAATGAGCAGTACTTC; clone_size: .; d_call: TRBD2; j_call: TRBJ2-5; v_call: TRBV5-1
cdr3_aa: CASLKDRGAYNEQFF; cdr3_nt: TGTGCCAGCCTGAAGGACAGGGGGGCCTACAATGAGCAGTTCTTC; clone_size: .; d_call: TRBD1; j_call: TRBJ2-1; v_call: TRBV5-6
cdr3_aa: CSVDTRGETQYF; cdr3_nt: TGCAGCGTTGATACTAGGGGGGAGACCCAGTACTTC; clone_size: .; d_call: .; j_call: TRBJ2-5; v_call: TRBV29-1
cdr3_aa: CASSLVYPGVETQYF; cdr3_nt: TGTGCCAGCAGCTTAGTGTATCCGGGTGTGGAGACCCAGTACTTC; clone_size: few; d_call: .; j_call: TRBJ2-5; v_call: TRBV7-2
cdr3_aa: CASSFNYGYTF; cdr3_nt: TGTGCCAGCAGCTTTAACTATGGCTACACCTTC; clone_size: many; d_call: .; j_call: TRBJ1-2; v_call: TRBV7-2
cdr3_aa: CASSLSSGGSDTQYF; cdr3_nt: TGTGCCAGCAGCCTTAGCAGCGGGGGGTCAGATACGCAGTATTTT; clone_size: .; d_call: TRBD2; j_call: TRBJ2-3; v_call: TRBV12-3/TRBV12-4
cdr3_aa: CASSYPTSGRGEQYF; cdr3_nt: TGTGCCAGCAGTTACCCGACTAGCGGGAGAGGCGAGCAGTACTTC; clone_size: few; d_call: TRBD2; j_call: TRBJ2-7; v_call: TRBV6-6
cdr3_aa: CASTAGQGVTNEKLFF; cdr3_nt: TGCGCCAGCACCGCGGGACAGGGGGTAACTAATGAAAAACTGTTTTTT; clone_size: .; d_call: TRBD1; j_call: TRBJ1-4; v_call: TRBV5-1
cdr3_aa: CASSLRDPRDTQYF; cdr3_nt: TGTGCCAGCAGCCTACGGGACCCGCGGGATACGCAGTATTTT; clone_size: .; d_call: .; j_call: TRBJ2-3; v_call: TRBV7-9